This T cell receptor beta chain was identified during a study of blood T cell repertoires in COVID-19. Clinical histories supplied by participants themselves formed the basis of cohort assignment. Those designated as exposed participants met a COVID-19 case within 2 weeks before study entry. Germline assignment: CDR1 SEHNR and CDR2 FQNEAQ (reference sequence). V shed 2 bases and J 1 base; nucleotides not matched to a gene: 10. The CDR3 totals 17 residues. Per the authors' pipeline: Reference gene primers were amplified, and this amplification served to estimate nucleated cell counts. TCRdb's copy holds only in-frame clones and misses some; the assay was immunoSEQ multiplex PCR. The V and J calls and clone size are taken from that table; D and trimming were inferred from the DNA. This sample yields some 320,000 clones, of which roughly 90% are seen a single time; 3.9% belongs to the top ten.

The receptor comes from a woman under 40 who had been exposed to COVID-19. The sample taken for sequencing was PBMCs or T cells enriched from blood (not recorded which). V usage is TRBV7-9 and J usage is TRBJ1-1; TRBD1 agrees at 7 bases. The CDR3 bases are TGTGCCAGCAGCTTAACGGGACAGCCCTTAAAGAACACTGAAGCTTTCTTT. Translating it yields CASSLTGQPLKNTEAFF.